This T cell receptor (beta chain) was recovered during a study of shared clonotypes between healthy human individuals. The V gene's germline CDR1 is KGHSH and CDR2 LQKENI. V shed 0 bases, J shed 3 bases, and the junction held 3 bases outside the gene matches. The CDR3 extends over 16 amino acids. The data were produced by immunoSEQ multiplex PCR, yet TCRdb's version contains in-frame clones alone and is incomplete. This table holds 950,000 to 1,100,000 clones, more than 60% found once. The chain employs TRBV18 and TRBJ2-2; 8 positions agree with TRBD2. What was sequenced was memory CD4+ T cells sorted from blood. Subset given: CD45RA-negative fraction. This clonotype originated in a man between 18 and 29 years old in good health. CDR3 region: CASSPPSRGDTGELFF. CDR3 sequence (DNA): TGTGCCAGCTCACCACCGTCGCGGGGGGACACCGGGGAGCTGTTTTTT.